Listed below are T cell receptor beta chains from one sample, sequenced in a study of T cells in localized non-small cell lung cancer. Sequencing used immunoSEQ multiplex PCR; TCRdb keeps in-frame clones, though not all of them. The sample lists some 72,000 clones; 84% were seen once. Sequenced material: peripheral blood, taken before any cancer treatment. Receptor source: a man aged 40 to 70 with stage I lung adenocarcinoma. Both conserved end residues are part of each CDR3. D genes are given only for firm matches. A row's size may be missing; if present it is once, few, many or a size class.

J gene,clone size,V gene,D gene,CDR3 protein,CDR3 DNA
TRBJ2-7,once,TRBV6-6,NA,CASSQYLTGEQYF,TGTGCCAGCAGTCAATACTTGACGGGCGAGCAGTACTTC
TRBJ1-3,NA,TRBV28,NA,CASSPRGRAGNTIYF,TGTGCCAGCAGTCCACGTGGGAGGGCCGGAAACACCATATATTTT
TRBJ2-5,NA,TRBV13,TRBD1,CASSLGVVQGARETQYF,TGTGCCAGCAGCTTAGGTGTAGTCCAGGGGGCTAGGGAGACCCAGTACTTC
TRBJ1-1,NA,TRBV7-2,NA,CASSLYGMNTEAFF,TGTGCCAGCAGCCTCTATGGGATGAACACTGAAGCTTTCTTT
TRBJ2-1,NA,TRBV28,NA,CASSFGVSGGEQFF,TGTGCCAGCAGTTTTGGTGTTAGCGGTGGAGAGCAGTTCTTC
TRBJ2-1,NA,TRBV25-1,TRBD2,CASSEYKTSGSNEQFF,TGTGCCAGCAGTGAATATAAGACTAGCGGGAGTAATGAGCAGTTCTTC
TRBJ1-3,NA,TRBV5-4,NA,CASSRDGWGPGNTIYF,TGTGCCAGCAGCAGGGACGGATGGGGCCCTGGAAACACCATATATTTT
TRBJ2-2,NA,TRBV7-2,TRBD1,CASSPLTGARGELFF,TGTGCCAGCAGCCCTTTGACAGGGGCACGAGGGGAGCTGTTTTTT
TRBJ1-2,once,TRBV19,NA,CASSRAPGSSFF,TGTGCCTCTTCCCGGGCCCCGGGAAGCTCTTTCTTC
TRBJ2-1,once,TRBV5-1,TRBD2,CASTTNPSGSSYNEQFF,TGCGCCAGCACCACAAACCCTAGCGGGAGCTCCTACAATGAGCAGTTCTTC
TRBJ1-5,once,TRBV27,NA,CASSFSTGNQPQHF,TGTGCCAGCAGTTTTTCAACAGGAAATCAGCCCCAGCATTTT
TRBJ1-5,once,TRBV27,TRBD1,CASRKDRGRRGDQPQHF,TGTGCCAGCAGAAAGGACAGGGGGCGAAGAGGGGATCAGCCCCAGCATTTT
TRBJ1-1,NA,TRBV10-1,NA,CASAFCRGDQNTEAFF,TGCGCCAGCGCCTTTTGCCGGGGAGATCAGAACACTGAAGCTTTCTTT
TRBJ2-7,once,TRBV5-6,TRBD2,CASSLGSGGYSYDGQYF,TGTGCCAGCAGCTTGGGTAGCGGGGGGTATTCTTACGATGGGCAGTACTTC
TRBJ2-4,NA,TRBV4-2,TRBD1,CASSQARQGSAIQYF,TGTGCCAGCAGCCAGGCAAGACAGGGTTCTGCCATTCAGTACTTC
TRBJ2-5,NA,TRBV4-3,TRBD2,CASSQPSGGAGETQYF,TGCGCCAGCAGCCAACCTAGCGGGGGGGCAGGGGAGACCCAGTACTTC
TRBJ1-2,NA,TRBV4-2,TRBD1,CASSRGQGSWDGYTF,TGTGCCAGCAGCCGTGGACAGGGCTCATGGGATGGCTACACCTTC
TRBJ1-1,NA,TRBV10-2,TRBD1,CATDRAGNTEAFF,TGCGCCACGGACAGGGCTGGGAACACTGAAGCTTTCTTT
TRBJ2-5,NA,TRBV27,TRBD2,CASSPGTSLETQYF,TGTGCCAGCAGTCCGGGGACTAGTTTGGAGACCCAGTACTTC
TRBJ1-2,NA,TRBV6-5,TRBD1,CASSYPGQGSYGYTF,TGTGCCAGCAGTTACCCCGGACAGGGGTCCTATGGCTACACCTTC
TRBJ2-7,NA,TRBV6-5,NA,CASSYRSRAYEQYF,TGTGCCAGCAGTTACCGGTCCCGGGCCTACGAGCAGTACTTC
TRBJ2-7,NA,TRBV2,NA,CASRATPYEQYF,TGTGCCAGCAGAGCCACCCCCTACGAGCAGTACTTC
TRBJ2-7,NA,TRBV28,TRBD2,CASRPSGTSGSGQYF,TGTGCCAGCAGACCCTCCGGGACTAGCGGGTCCGGTCAGTACTTC
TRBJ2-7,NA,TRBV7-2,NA,CASSTRRGGEQYF,TGTGCCAGCAGCACGCGTAGGGGAGGCGAGCAGTACTTC
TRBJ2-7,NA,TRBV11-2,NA,CASSSSSAGQYF,TGTGCCAGCAGCTCATCGAGTGCGGGGCAGTACTTC
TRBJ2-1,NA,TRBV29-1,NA,CSVVGGGTGWSEQFF,TGCAGCGTTGTAGGTGGGGGAACAGGGTGGAGCGAGCAGTTCTTC
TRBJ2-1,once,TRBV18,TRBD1,CASTTGGDKNEQFF,TGTGCCAGCACGACAGGGGGCGATAAAAATGAGCAGTTCTTC
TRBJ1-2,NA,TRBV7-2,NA,CASSSTIAYGYTF,TGTGCCAGCAGCTCAACTATAGCCTACGGCTACACCTTC
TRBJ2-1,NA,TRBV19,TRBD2,CASSIGPGAFGLAGVRGSYNEQFF,TGTGCCAGTAGTATAGGACCAGGGGCCTTCGGACTAGCGGGAGTTAGGGGCTCCTACAATGAGCAGTTCTTC
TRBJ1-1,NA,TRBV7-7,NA,CASSLDARGNTEAFF,TGTGCCAGCAGCTTAGATGCCAGGGGAAACACTGAAGCTTTCTTT
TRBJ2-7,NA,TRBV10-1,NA,CASSEFNGYEQYF,TGCGCCAGCAGTGAATTTAACGGATACGAGCAGTACTTC
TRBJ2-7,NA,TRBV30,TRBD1,CAWRDRGYEQYF,TGTGCCTGGAGGGACAGGGGATACGAGCAGTACTTC
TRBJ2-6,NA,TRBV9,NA,CASSVSGGANVLTF,TGTGCCAGCAGCGTCTCCGGCGGGGCCAACGTCCTGACTTTC
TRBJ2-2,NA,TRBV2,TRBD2,CASSGPAGGATGELFF,TGTGCCAGCAGTGGCCCGGCGGGGGGAGCCACCGGGGAGCTGTTTTTT
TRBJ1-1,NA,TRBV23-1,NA,CASSQVRGQTNTEAFF,TGCGCCAGCAGTCAAGTGCGCGGACAGACGAACACTGAAGCTTTCTTT
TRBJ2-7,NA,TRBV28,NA,CASSFGSAHLSEVPYEQYF,TGTGCCAGCAGTTTCGGATCCGCCCATCTCTCGGAGGTACCCTACGAGCAGTACTTC
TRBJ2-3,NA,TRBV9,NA,CASSVGIRGTDTQYF,TGTGCCAGCAGCGTAGGGATCAGAGGCACAGATACGCAGTATTTT
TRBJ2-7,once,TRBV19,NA,CASSDITYEQYF,TGTGCCAGTAGCGATATAACCTACGAGCAGTACTTC
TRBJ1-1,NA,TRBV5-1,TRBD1,CASSPGTGLTEAFF,TGCGCCAGCAGCCCAGGGACAGGGCTTACTGAAGCTTTCTTT
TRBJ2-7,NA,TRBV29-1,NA,CSVDVEAGNEQYF,TGCAGCGTTGATGTGGAAGCAGGGAACGAGCAGTACTTC
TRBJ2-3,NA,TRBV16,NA,CASSQGQVDTQYF,TGTGCCAGCAGCCAAGGGCAAGTGGATACGCAGTATTTT
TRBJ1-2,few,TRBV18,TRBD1,CASSPGTDSYGYTF,TGTGCCAGCTCACCCGGGACAGACTCCTATGGCTACACCTTC
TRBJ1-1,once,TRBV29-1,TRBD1,CSADRTMNTEAFF,TGCAGCGCGGACAGGACTATGAACACTGAAGCTTTCTTT
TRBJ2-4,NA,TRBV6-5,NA,CASGSKAIQYF,TGTGCCAGCGGAAGCAAGGCCATTCAGTACTTC
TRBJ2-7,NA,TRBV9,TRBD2,CASSVESLAGNYEQYF,TGTGCCAGCAGCGTAGAAAGTCTAGCGGGGAACTACGAGCAGTACTTC